This TCR beta chain was sequenced for a study of low-dose radiotherapy and immunotherapy resistance in tumors. This clonotype was counted many times. Time point specified: before trial treatment. Treatment combined nivolumab, ipilimumab, aspirin, low-dose cyclophosphamide and low-dose radiotherapy in a dose-escalation trial. CDR3 length: 14 residues. Trimming took 0 bases from V and 1 from J, leaving 6 bases between them. Germline V lookup: CDR1 SGHRS, CDR2 YFSETQ. First-strand cDNA used TRAV- and TRBV-specific primers, covering alpha and beta chains. TCRs were amplified for about 18 PCR cycles with a constant-region primer and V-primer adapter. TCRdb re-called the reads through MiXCR, storing one row per CDR3 protein. This sample has tens of thousands of distinct CDR3 sequences, with 9.4% found just once.

The specimen comprised PBMCs, sampled before treatment. The receptor comes from a male donor with prostate cancer. The V call is TRBV5-1, the J call TRBJ2-3; no reliable D call. The CDR3 is CASSLGRRTDTQYF. CDR3 sequence (DNA): TGCGCCAGCAGCTTGGGGCGGCGCACAGATACGCAGTATTTT.